A selection of T cell receptor beta chains follows, all from one sample in a study of T cell responses to AZD1222 COVID-19 vaccine. TCRdb's table, derived via immunoSEQ multiplex PCR, lists solely in-frame clones and lacks some. The table has 190,000 or so clones, 80% to 95% seen once. The sequences come from peripheral blood, collected 28 days after the second AZD1222 dose. These receptors were collected from an adult who received the AZD1222 COVID-19 vaccine. The CDR3 runs from the conserved cysteine through the conserved F or W. Fields, in order: clone size, D gene, V gene, J gene, CDR3 protein, CDR3 DNA. The D gene is left open where the match is weak. Rows may omit the clone size; those that give it use once, few, many or a size class.

clone_size: .; d_call: .; v_call: TRBV9; j_call: TRBJ1-1; cdr3_aa: CASSEVGTEAFF; cdr3_nt: TGTGCCAGCAGCGAGGTCGGCACTGAAGCTTTCTTT
clone_size: .; d_call: TRBD2; v_call: TRBV6-4; j_call: TRBJ2-1; cdr3_aa: CASSDSAGAVYNEQFF; cdr3_nt: TGTGCCAGCAGTGACTCGGCGGGAGCGGTCTACAATGAGCAGTTCTTC
clone_size: .; d_call: TRBD1; v_call: TRBV28; j_call: TRBJ2-2; cdr3_aa: CASIPGQQRTGELFF; cdr3_nt: TGTGCCAGCATCCCGGGACAGCAACGTACCGGGGAGCTGTTTTTT
clone_size: .; d_call: .; v_call: TRBV19; j_call: TRBJ2-3; cdr3_aa: CASMGEASTDTQYF; cdr3_nt: TGTGCCAGTATGGGTGAGGCTAGCACAGATACGCAGTATTTT
clone_size: .; d_call: .; v_call: TRBV15; j_call: TRBJ1-3; cdr3_aa: CATSRDRFSGNTIYF; cdr3_nt: TGTGCCACCAGCAGAGATCGGTTCTCTGGAAACACCATATATTTT
clone_size: few; d_call: .; v_call: TRBV6-2/TRBV6-3; j_call: TRBJ2-5; cdr3_aa: CASSYFARVQETQYF; cdr3_nt: TGTGCCAGCAGTTACTTTGCCCGGGTCCAAGAGACCCAGTACTTC
clone_size: .; d_call: TRBD1; v_call: TRBV4-1; j_call: TRBJ2-4; cdr3_aa: CASSQEGQGARKGLTKNIQYF; cdr3_nt: TGCGCCAGCAGCCAAGAGGGACAGGGGGCCAGGAAGGGGCTAACCAAAAACATTCAGTACTTC
clone_size: .; d_call: .; v_call: TRBV28; j_call: TRBJ1-2; cdr3_aa: CASKIQDNYGYTF; cdr3_nt: TGTGCCAGCAAGATTCAGGATAACTATGGCTACACCTTC
clone_size: .; d_call: .; v_call: TRBV11-3; j_call: TRBJ2-3; cdr3_aa: CASSPPRRITKSSTDTQYF; cdr3_nt: TGTGCCAGCAGCCCACCCCGCAGGATTACGAAGTCTAGCACAGATACGCAGTATTTT
clone_size: .; d_call: .; v_call: TRBV4-1; j_call: TRBJ1-2; cdr3_aa: CASSHQRGLGAMGNYGYTF; cdr3_nt: TGCGCCAGCAGCCACCAAAGGGGCCTTGGGGCAATGGGCAACTATGGCTACACCTTC
clone_size: .; d_call: .; v_call: TRBV28; j_call: TRBJ2-7; cdr3_aa: CASSFRGSDEQYF; cdr3_nt: TGTGCCAGCAGTTTCCGGGGGTCCGACGAGCAGTACTTC
clone_size: .; d_call: TRBD2; v_call: TRBV5-1; j_call: TRBJ2-2; cdr3_aa: CASSLGLAGSTGELFF; cdr3_nt: TGCGCCAGCAGCTTGGGACTAGCGGGAAGCACCGGGGAGCTGTTTTTT
clone_size: .; d_call: .; v_call: TRBV2; j_call: TRBJ2-3; cdr3_aa: CASSESPVARSTDTQYF; cdr3_nt: TGTGCCAGCAGTGAAAGTCCGGTAGCGCGAAGCACAGATACGCAGTATTTT
clone_size: .; d_call: .; v_call: TRBV11-3; j_call: TRBJ2-7; cdr3_aa: CASSPRQVDSYEQYF; cdr3_nt: TGTGCCAGCAGCCCCAGACAGGTTGATTCCTACGAGCAGTACTTC
clone_size: .; d_call: TRBD1; v_call: TRBV28; j_call: TRBJ1-1; cdr3_aa: CASSVGQGLMNTEAFF; cdr3_nt: TGTGCCAGCAGTGTGGGACAGGGGCTTATGAACACTGAAGCTTTCTTT